The rows below give T cell receptor beta chains drawn from one sample of a study of CD8 T cells in ankylosing spondylitis. TCRdb re-analysed the 5' RACE reads in MiXCR, keeping a single row per CDR3 protein. Among 100,000 to 150,000 distinct CDR3 sequences listed, around 9% were seen once. The sequencing input was blood, either unsorted or a sorted T cell fraction (not recorded which). All receptors come from a male donor with ankylosing spondylitis or in good health (not recorded which). CDR3s include the opening cysteine and the closing phenylalanine or tryptophan. A D gene is named only where the DNA matches it firmly. Clone sizes are given selectively: once, few, many, or a class where the clone is expanded.

d_gene	j_gene	v_gene	abundance	CDR3aa	CDR3nt
NA	TRBJ2-1	TRBV7-2	many	CASSLVARGPYNEQFF	TGTGCCAGCAGCTTAGTGGCGCGGGGGCCCTACAATGAGCAGTTCTTC
NA	TRBJ1-4	TRBV7-9	NA	CASSLGAQGRNEKLFF	TGTGCCAGCAGCTTAGGGGCCCAGGGGCGTAATGAAAAACTGTTTTTT
NA	TRBJ2-7	TRBV6-1	many	CASSKHRGDQQYF	TGTGCCAGCAGTAAACATCGCGGGGATCAGCAGTACTTC
NA	TRBJ2-3	TRBV15	NA	CATSTSLGPGDAGDTQYF	TGTGCCACCAGCACCAGTCTCGGACCAGGCGATGCGGGAGATACGCAGTATTTT
NA	TRBJ2-7	TRBV5-1	NA	CASSLTQGRYEQYF	TGCGCCAGCAGCTTGACTCAGGGCCGCTACGAGCAGTACTTC
NA	TRBJ2-4	TRBV20-1	many	CSALGAVLAKNIQYF	TGCAGTGCCCTGGGGGCGGTTCTGGCCAAAAACATTCAGTACTTC
NA	TRBJ1-5	TRBV28	NA	CASSFIGRGLSQPQHF	TGTGCCAGCAGTTTCATCGGCAGGGGACTTTCTCAGCCCCAGCATTTT
NA	TRBJ2-2	TRBV29-1	many	CSASQNTGELFF	TGCAGCGCTTCCCAAAACACCGGGGAGCTGTTTTTT
NA	TRBJ2-7	TRBV18	many	CASSRRDGSYEQYF	TGTGCCAGCTCACGACGGGACGGCTCCTACGAGCAGTACTTC
NA	TRBJ2-5	TRBV19	few	CASSYRQETQYF	TGTGCCAGTAGTTACAGGCAAGAGACCCAGTACTTC
NA	TRBJ2-6	TRBV15	NA	CATSRDRHSGANGLTF	TGTGCCACCAGCAGAGATAGGCACTCTGGGGCCAACGGCCTGACTTTC
NA	TRBJ2-3	TRBV5-1	few	CACSFRGEGTDTQYF	TGCGCCTGCAGCTTTCGAGGGGAGGGCACAGATACGCAGTATTTT
NA	TRBJ1-1	TRBV29-1	many	CRDENTEAFF	TGCAGAGACGAGAACACTGAAGCTTTCTTT
NA	TRBJ2-7	TRBV6-2/TRBV6-3	many	CASSYPQILYEQYF	TGTGCCAGCAGTTATCCGCAAATTCTCTACGAGCAGTACTTC
NA	TRBJ2-1	TRBV28	many	CASSFRGSGEQFF	TGTGCCAGCAGTTTCCGGGGTAGTGGTGAGCAGTTCTTC
NA	TRBJ2-5	TRBV4-3	NA	CASSLDSYQETQYF	TGCGCCAGCAGCCTAGACAGCTACCAAGAGACCCAGTACTTC
NA	TRBJ2-2	TRBV12-3/TRBV12-4	many	CASSNDGSTGELFF	TGTGCCAGCAGCAACGACGGGTCCACCGGGGAGCTGTTTTTT
NA	TRBJ1-2	TRBV5-8	many	CASSPWEREAYGYTF	TGTGCCAGCAGCCCCTGGGAACGGGAAGCTTATGGCTACACCTTC
NA	TRBJ2-7	TRBV28	few	CASRAFWGSYEQYF	TGTGCCAGCAGAGCCTTTTGGGGCTCCTACGAGCAGTACTTC
NA	TRBJ2-5	TRBV7-2	many	CASSEQGRIFGETQYF	TGTGCCAGCAGCGAGCAGGGACGGATTTTCGGAGAGACCCAGTACTTC
TRBD2	TRBJ2-5	TRBV5-6	many	CASSLFQRETEETQYF	TGTGCCAGCAGCTTGTTTCAGCGGGAGACAGAAGAGACCCAGTACTTC
TRBD2	TRBJ2-7	TRBV20-1	many	CSARDSGRESYEQYF	TGCAGTGCTAGAGATAGCGGGAGGGAATCCTACGAGCAGTACTTC
TRBD2	TRBJ2-7	TRBV20-1	many	CSGTSGIGEQYF	TGCAGTGGGACTAGCGGGATTGGCGAGCAGTACTTC